The 4 T cell receptor beta chains given below trace back to one sample, sequenced in a study of blood T cell repertoires in COVID-19. Libraries were prepared by immunoSEQ multiplex PCR; TCRdb keeps only in-frame clonotypes and omits some of them. The sample holds 50,000 to 65,000 clones; around two thirds are singletons and the top ten take about half. Material for sequencing was PBMCs or T cells enriched from blood (not recorded which). Source of these receptors: a woman aged 60 to 75 who had been exposed to COVID-19.

This clone was counted between two and nine times. The chain uses TRBV27 and TRBJ1-6, with D perhaps TRBD1 (6 bases). CDR1 is MNHEY, CDR2 SMNVEV, per germline (reference sequence). The length of the CDR3 is 17 residues. The V end lost 6 bases, the J end lost 6 bases, and 21 bases lay between the germline ends. The CDR3, as DNA: TGTGCCAGCAGAGCGGTCCACAGGGTTTTGGCTAATTCACCCCTCCACTTT. This encodes CASRAVHRVLANSPLHF.

This clone was picked up a small number of times. This chain links TRBV9 with TRBJ2-7; 7 positions agree with TRBD2. With 0 bases clipped from V and 4 bases from J, the junction kept 10 bases outside the gene matches. CDR3 length: 16 residues. CDR1 is SGDLS and CDR2 is YYNGEE in the germline V gene. The CDR3 DNA is TGTGCCAGCAGCGTAGTGGTACGGCGGGAGCAGTACGAGCAGTACTTC. Protein: CASSVVVRREQYEQYF.

V is TRBV3-1 (or the pseudogene TRBV3-2) and J is TRBJ2-1; tentative D call: TRBD2 (5 bases). Germline V lookup: CDR1 LGHDT, CDR2 YNNKEL (reference sequence). The CDR3 is made up of 14 amino acids. The germline V and J ends were trimmed by 7 bases and 2 bases, with 12 bases remaining between them. As DNA, the CDR3 is TGTGCCAGCAAAACGGACTCCCCCTACAATGAGCAGTTCTTC. It codes for CASKTDSPYNEQFF.

The CDR3: CASSFREGPMNEQFF. The CDR3 DNA follows: TGTGCCAGCAGTTTTCGGGAGGGCCCAATGAATGAGCAGTTCTTC. V gene TRBV27 combines with J gene TRBJ2-1, with 8 bases that match TRBD2. This CDR3 has 15 residues. Germline values: CDR1 MNHEY, CDR2 SMNVEV (reference sequence). The V gene end was trimmed by 3 bases and the J gene end by 7 bases; junction bases not matched to a gene: 8.